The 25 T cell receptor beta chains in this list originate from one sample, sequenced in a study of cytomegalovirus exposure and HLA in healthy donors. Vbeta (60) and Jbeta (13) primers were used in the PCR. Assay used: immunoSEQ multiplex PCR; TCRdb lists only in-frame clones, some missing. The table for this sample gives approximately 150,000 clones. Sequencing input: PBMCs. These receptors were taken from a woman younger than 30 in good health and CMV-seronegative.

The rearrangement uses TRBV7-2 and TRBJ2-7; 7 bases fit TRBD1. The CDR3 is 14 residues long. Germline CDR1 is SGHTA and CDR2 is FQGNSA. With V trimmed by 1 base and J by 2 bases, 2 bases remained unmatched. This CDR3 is CASSLGQGAYEQYF. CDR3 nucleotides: TGTGCCAGCAGCTTAGGCCAGGGGGCCTACGAGCAGTACTTC. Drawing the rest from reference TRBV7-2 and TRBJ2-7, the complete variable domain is GAGVSQSPSNKVTEKGKDVELRCDPISGHTALYWYRQSLGQGLEFLIYFQGNSAPDKSGLPSDRFSAERTGGSVSTLTIQRTQQEDSAVYLCASSLGQGAYEQYFGPGTRLTVT.

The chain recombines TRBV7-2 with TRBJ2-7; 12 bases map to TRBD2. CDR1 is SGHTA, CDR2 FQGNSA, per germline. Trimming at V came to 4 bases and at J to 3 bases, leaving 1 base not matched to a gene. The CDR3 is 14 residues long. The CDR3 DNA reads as TGTGCCAGCAGCTCGGGACTAGCGGGCTACGAGCAGTACGTC. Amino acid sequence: CASSSGLAGYEQYV.

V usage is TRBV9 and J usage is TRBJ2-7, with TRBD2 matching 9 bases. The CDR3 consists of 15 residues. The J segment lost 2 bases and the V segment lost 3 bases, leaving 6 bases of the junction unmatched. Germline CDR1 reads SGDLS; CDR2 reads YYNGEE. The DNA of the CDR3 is TGTGCCAGCAGCGAAGGGACTAGCCTAACCTACGAGCAGTACTTC. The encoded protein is CASSEGTSLTYEQYF.

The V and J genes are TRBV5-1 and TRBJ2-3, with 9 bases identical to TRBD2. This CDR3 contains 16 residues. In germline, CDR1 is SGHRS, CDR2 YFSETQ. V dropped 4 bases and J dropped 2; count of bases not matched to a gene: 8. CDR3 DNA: TGCGCCAGCAGCATCTACTCTAGCGGGATCACAGATACGCAGTATTTT. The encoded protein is CASSIYSSGITDTQYF. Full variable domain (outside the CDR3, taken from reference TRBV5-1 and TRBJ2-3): KAGVTQTPRYLIKTRGQQVTLSCSPISGHRSVSWYQQTPGQGLQFLFEYFSETQRNKGNFPGRFSGRQFSNSRSEMNVSTLELGDSALYLCASSIYSSGITDTQYFGPGTRLTVL.

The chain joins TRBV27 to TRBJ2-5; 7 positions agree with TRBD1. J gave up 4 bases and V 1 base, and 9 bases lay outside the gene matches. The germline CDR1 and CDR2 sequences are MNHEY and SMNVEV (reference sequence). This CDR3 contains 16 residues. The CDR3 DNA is TGTGCCAGCAGTTTATTGGCAGGGACAGAGGGAGAGACCCAGTACTTC. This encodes CASSLLAGTEGETQYF.

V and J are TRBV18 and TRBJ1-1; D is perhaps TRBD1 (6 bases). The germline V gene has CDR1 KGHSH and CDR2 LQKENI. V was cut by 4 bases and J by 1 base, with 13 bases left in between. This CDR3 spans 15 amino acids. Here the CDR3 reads CASSQRQAGNTEAFF. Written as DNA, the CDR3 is TGTGCCAGCTCACAGAGACAGGCGGGGAACACTGAAGCTTTCTTT.

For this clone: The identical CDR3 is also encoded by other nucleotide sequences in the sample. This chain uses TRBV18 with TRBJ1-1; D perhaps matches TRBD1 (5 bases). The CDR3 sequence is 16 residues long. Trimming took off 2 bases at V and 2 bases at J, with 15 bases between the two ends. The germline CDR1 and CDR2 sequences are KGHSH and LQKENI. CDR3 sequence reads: CASSPASRGSNTEAFF. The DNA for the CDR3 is TGTGCCAGCTCACCAGCCTCAAGGGGTTCAAACACTGAAGCTTTCTTT.

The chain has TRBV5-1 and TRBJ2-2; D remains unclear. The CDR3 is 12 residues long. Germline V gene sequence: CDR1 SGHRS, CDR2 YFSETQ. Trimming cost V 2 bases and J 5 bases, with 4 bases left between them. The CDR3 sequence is CASSFRTGELFF. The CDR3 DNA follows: TGCGCCAGCAGCTTTAGAACCGGGGAGCTGTTTTTT.

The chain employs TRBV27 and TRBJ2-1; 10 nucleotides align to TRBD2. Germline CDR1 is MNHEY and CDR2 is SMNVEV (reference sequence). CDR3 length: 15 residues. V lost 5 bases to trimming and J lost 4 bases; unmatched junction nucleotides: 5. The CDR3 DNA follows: TGTGCCAGCAGTCCCGCTAGCGGGAGATACAATGAGCAGTTCTTC. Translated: CASSPASGRYNEQFF.

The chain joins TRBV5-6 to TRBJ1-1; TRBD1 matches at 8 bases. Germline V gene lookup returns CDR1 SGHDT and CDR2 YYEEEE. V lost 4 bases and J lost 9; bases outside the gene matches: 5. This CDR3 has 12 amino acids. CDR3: CASSKDRVKAFF. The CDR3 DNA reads TGTGCCAGCAGCAAGGACAGGGTTAAAGCTTTCTTT.

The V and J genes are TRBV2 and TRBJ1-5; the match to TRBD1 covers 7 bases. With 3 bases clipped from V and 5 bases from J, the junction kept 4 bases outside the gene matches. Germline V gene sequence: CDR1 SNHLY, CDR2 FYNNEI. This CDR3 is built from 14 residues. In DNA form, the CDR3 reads TGTGCCAGCAGTGAGGGGACAGAACATCAGCCCCAGCATTTT. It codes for CASSEGTEHQPQHF.

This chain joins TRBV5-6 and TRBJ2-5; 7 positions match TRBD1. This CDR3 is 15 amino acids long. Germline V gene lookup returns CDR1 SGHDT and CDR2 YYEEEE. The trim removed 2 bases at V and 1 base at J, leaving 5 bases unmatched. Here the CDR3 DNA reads TGTGCCAGCAGCTTACCCGGGACAGCCCAAGAGACCCAGTACTTC. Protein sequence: CASSLPGTAQETQYF.

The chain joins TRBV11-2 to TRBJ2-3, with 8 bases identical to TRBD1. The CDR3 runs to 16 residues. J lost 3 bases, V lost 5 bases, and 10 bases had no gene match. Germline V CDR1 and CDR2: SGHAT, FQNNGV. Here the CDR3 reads CASSPRTGSRTDTQYF. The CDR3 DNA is TGTGCCAGCAGCCCACGGACAGGGTCGAGGACAGATACGCAGTATTTT.

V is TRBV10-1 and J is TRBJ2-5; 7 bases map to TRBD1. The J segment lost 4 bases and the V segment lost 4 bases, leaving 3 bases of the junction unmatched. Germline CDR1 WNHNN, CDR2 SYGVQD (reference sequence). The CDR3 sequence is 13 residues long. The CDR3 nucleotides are TGCGCCAGCAGTGGGACAGGTCCAGAGACCCAGTACTTC. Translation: CASSGTGPETQYF.

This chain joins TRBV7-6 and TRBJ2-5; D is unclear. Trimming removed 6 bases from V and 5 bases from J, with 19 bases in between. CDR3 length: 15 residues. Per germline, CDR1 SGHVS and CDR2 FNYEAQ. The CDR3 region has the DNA TGTGCCAGCAGGAAACGGAGCAGTACCCTGGAGACCCAGTACTTC. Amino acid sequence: CASRKRSSTLETQYF.

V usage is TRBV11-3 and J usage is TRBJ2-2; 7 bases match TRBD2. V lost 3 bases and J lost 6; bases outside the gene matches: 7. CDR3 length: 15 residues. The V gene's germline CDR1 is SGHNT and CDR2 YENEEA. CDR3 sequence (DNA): TGTGCCAGCAGCTTCAAGCCCCGGGGGGCCGGGGAGCTGTTTTTT. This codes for CASSFKPRGAGELFF. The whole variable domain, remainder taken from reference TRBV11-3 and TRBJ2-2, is EAGVVQSPRYKIIEKKQPVAFWCNPISGHNTLYWYLQNLGQGPELLIRYENEEAVDDSQLPKDRFSAERLKGVDSTLKIQPAELGDSAVYLCASSFKPRGAGELFFGEGSRLTVL.

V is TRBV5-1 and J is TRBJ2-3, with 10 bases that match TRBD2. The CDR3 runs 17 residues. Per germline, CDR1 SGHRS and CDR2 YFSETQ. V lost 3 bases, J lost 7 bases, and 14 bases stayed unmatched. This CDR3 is CASSSSPSGRGMNTQYF. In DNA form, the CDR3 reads TGCGCCAGCAGCTCGAGCCCAAGCGGGAGGGGTATGAATACGCAGTATTTT.

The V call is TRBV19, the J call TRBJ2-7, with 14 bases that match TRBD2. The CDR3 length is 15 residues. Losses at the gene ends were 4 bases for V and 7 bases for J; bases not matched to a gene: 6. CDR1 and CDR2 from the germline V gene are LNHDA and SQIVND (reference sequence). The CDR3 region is CASSKTSGRAEEQYV. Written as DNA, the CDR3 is TGTGCCAGTAGTAAGACTAGCGGGAGGGCCGAAGAGCAGTACGTC.

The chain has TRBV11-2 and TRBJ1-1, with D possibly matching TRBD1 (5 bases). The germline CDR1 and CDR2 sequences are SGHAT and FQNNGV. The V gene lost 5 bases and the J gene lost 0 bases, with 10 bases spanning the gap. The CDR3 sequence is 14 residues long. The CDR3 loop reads CASSPRQLNTEAFF. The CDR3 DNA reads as TGTGCCAGCAGCCCGCGACAGCTGAACACTGAAGCTTTCTTT.

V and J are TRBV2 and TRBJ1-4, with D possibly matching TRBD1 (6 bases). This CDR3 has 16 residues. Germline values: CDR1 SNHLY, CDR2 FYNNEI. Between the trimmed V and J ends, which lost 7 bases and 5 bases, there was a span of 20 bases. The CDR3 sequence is CASKFRQGLGNEKLFF. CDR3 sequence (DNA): TGTGCCAGCAAATTTCGGCAGGGGCTTGGGAATGAAAAACTGTTTTTT.

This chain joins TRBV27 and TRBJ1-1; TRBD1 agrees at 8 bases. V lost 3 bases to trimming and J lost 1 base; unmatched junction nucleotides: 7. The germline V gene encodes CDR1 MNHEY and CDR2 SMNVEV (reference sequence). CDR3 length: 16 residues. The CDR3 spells CASSLTTGDPNTEAFF. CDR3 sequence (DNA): TGTGCCAGCAGTTTGACGACAGGGGACCCGAACACTGAAGCTTTCTTT.

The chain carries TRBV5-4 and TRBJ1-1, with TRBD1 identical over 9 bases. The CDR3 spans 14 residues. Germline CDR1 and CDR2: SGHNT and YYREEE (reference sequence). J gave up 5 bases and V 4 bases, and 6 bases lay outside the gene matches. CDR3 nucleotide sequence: TGTGCCAGCAGCCTCCGGACAGGGGATACTGAAGCTTTCTTT. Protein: CASSLRTGDTEAFF.

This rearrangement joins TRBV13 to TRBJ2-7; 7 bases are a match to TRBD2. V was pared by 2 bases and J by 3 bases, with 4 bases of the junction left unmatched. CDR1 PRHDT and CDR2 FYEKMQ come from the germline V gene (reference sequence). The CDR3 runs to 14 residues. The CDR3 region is CASSLKPSGYEQYV. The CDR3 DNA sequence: TGTGCCAGCAGCTTAAAGCCTAGCGGCTACGAGCAGTACGTC.

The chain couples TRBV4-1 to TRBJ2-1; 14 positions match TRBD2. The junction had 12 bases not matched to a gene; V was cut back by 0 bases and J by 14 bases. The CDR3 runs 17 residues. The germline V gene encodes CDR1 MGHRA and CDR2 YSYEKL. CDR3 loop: CASSQDPSGLAGDGKFF. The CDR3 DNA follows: TGCGCCAGCAGCCAAGATCCGTCGGGACTAGCGGGAGACGGGAAGTTCTTC.

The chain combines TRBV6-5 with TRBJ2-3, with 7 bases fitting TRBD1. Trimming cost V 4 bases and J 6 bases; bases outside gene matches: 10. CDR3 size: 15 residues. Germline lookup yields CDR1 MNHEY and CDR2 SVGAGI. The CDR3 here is CASSLQGSRDDTQYF. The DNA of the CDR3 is TGTGCCAGCAGTTTACAGGGGAGTCGGGATGATACGCAGTATTTT.